The rows below give T cell receptor beta chains drawn from one sample of a study of response to subunit inactivated influenza vaccine. MiXCR was run by TCRdb on the RT-PCR reads, yielding one entry per CDR3 protein. There are about 700,000 distinct CDR3 sequences in the sample; approximately 14% occur only once, and roughly 11% lies in the top ten. The input for sequencing was PBMCs from blood, taken roughly 12 days after vaccination. The receptors were gathered from a man between 50 and 59 years old who received an inactivated influenza vaccine. Each CDR3 is given with its conserved first and last residue. The order of the fields is V gene, J gene, clone size, D gene, CDR3 protein, CDR3 DNA. The D gene is left open where the match is weak. Expanded clones get a size class; other rows say once, few or many, or leave the size out.

TRBV20-1	TRBJ2-1	few	-	CSARERFGGTYEQFF	TGCAGTGCTAGAGAGCGTTTCGGGGGAACCTATGAGCAGTTCTTC
TRBV5-1	TRBJ2-2	-	TRBD2	CASSGLAGLDGELFF	TGCGCCAGCAGCGGACTAGCGGGCCTCGACGGGGAGCTGTTTTTT
TRBV7-2	TRBJ1-5	few	-	CASSLARAGQPQHF	TGTGCCAGCAGCTTAGCGCGGGCCGGACAGCCCCAGCATTTT
TRBV9	TRBJ2-5	many	TRBD2	CASSGRTSGSRETQYF	TGTGCCAGCAGCGGCCGGACTAGCGGGAGTCGAGAGACCCAGTACTTC
TRBV11-2	TRBJ2-5	few	TRBD2	CASSLGVLAGEAQETQYF	TGTGCCAGCAGCTTAGGTGTGCTAGCGGGGGAAGCACAAGAGACCCAGTACTTC
TRBV7-2	TRBJ2-5	many	TRBD1	CASSLVTGTGGLETQYF	TGTGCCAGCAGCTTAGTTACCGGGACAGGGGGCCTGGAGACCCAGTACTTC
TRBV7-9	TRBJ2-7	-	-	CASSPKERISYEQYF	TGTGCCAGCAGCCCAAAGGAGCGCATCTCCTACGAGCAGTACTTC
TRBV11-2	TRBJ1-6	many	-	CASSILTSYNSPLHF	TGTGCCAGCAGCATCCTGACATCCTATAATTCACCCCTCCACTTT
TRBV7-8	TRBJ2-5	few	TRBD1	CASSVDRGPGETQYF	TGTGCCAGCAGCGTCGACAGGGGGCCTGGGGAGACCCAGTACTTC
TRBV12-3/TRBV12-4	TRBJ1-4	-	TRBD1	CASRGQGAFKEKLFF	TGTGCCAGCAGGGGACAGGGGGCGTTCAAGGAAAAACTGTTTTTT
TRBV5-1	TRBJ1-1	-	-	CASSLGYGTQTEAFF	TGCGCCAGCAGCTTGGGGTATGGAACCCAGACTGAAGCTTTCTTT
TRBV7-2	TRBJ1-5	-	TRBD1	CASSLRGAFNQPQHF	TGTGCCAGCAGCCTCAGGGGGGCCTTCAATCAGCCCCAGCATTTT
TRBV10-3	TRBJ1-2	many	-	CAISGMMTDPNYGYTF	TGTGCCATCAGTGGTATGATGACAGATCCTAACTATGGCTACACCTTC
TRBV21-1	TRBJ2-1	few	-	CASSKLSQGGRLEGNEQFF	TGTGCCAGCAGCAAATTGTCACAGGGCGGCCGGCTAGAGGGCAATGAGCAGTTCTTC
TRBV6-1	TRBJ1-1	few	-	CASSEAGMNTEAFF	TGTGCCAGCAGTGAAGCAGGGATGAACACTGAAGCTTTCTTT
TRBV7-9	TRBJ2-5	few	-	CASSIYLGGQETQYF	TGTGCCAGCAGCATATACCTCGGGGGTCAAGAGACCCAGTACTTC
TRBV5-1	TRBJ2-5	few	TRBD1	CASSTNPDRGRETQYF	TGCGCCAGCAGCACCAACCCGGACAGGGGGAGAGAGACCCAGTACTTC
TRBV10-3	TRBJ2-3	-	TRBD1	CAISEPGTATDTQYF	TGTGCCATCAGTGAACCGGGGACAGCCACAGATACGCAGTATTTT
TRBV29-1	TRBJ2-3	-	-	CSVDRGNTDTQYF	TGCAGCGTTGACCGGGGCAACACAGATACGCAGTATTTT
TRBV6-1	TRBJ1-3	-	TRBD1	CASSWGQGSSGNTIYF	TGTGCCAGCAGCTGGGGACAGGGAAGCTCTGGAAACACCATATATTTT
TRBV10-3	TRBJ2-1	few	TRBD1	CAISGGQGRNNEQFF	TGTGCCATCAGTGGCGGACAGGGGAGAAACAATGAGCAGTTCTTC
TRBV10-3	TRBJ2-1	few	TRBD1	CAISGTGDNEQFF	TGTGCCATCAGTGGAACAGGGGACAATGAGCAGTTCTTC
TRBV6-5	TRBJ1-3	-	TRBD1	CASSYLQGAQGNTIYF	TGTGCCAGCAGTTACTTACAGGGGGCTCAAGGAAACACCATATATTTT
TRBV29-1	TRBJ1-1	-	-	CSTRDGNTEAFF	TGCAGCACACGGGACGGGAACACTGAAGCTTTCTTT
TRBV6-2/TRBV6-3	TRBJ1-5	few	TRBD1	CASSDTGAGQPQHF	TGTGCCAGCAGCGACACAGGGGCTGGACAGCCCCAGCATTTT
TRBV5-1	TRBJ2-2	-	-	CASSLKESTGELFF	TGCGCCAGCAGCTTGAAGGAATCCACCGGGGAGCTGTTTTTT
TRBV11-2	TRBJ1-1	-	-	CASSLEKGPLAEAFF	TGTGCCAGCAGCTTGGAGAAGGGGCCTTTGGCTGAAGCTTTCTTT
TRBV12-3/TRBV12-4	TRBJ1-2	-	-	CASSLGRVIDYGYTF	TGTGCCAGCAGTTTAGGGAGGGTCATCGACTATGGCTACACCTTC
TRBV7-8	TRBJ2-3	many	-	CASSFRGADTQYF	TGTGCCAGCAGCTTCCGAGGGGCAGATACGCAGTATTTT
TRBV2	TRBJ1-5	few	TRBD1	CASRGQGAHQPQHF	TGTGCCAGCAGGGGACAGGGGGCCCATCAGCCCCAGCATTTT
TRBV18	TRBJ2-3	few	-	CASSPVFPESTDTQYF	TGTGCCAGCTCACCAGTTTTCCCAGAGAGCACAGATACGCAGTATTTT
TRBV5-6	TRBJ1-2	-	-	CASSFNRPYGYTF	TGTGCCAGCAGCTTTAATAGACCCTATGGCTACACCTTC
TRBV6-5	TRBJ2-3	-	-	CASSSDPRGDTQYF	TGTGCCAGCAGTTCCGATCCCAGGGGAGATACGCAGTATTTT
TRBV19	TRBJ2-2	few	-	CASTTGLWDTGELFF	TGTGCCAGTACCACAGGGTTGTGGGACACCGGGGAGCTGTTTTTT
TRBV29-1	TRBJ1-2	-	-	CSVDQDGYTF	TGCAGCGTTGATCAGGATGGCTACACCTTC
TRBV30	TRBJ2-5	few	-	CAWSEKTQYF	TGTGCCTGGAGCGAAAAGACCCAGTACTTC
TRBV7-9	TRBJ2-3	few	-	CASSPFGGGSSTDTQYF	TGTGCCAGCAGCCCCTTTGGCGGAGGGTCCTCCACAGATACGCAGTATTTT